The 11 T cell receptor beta chains below were found in one sample sequenced in a study of regulatory T cells in long-lasting Graves disease. Arm-PCR with iRepertoire HTBI primers amplified the CDR3 regions for these TCR beta libraries. Each CDR3 protein gets one entry after TCRdb re-called the multiplex PCR reads with MiXCR. The sample yields 300,000 to 350,000 distinct CDR3 sequences, around a fifth seen once. Stated time point: persistent/refractory GD, antithyroid drugs over 5 years with positive TRAb. RNA from PBMCs was the source of the TCR library. The sequencing used peripheral blood mononuclear cells (PBMCs), collected when the disease was refractory, from a patient treated with antithyroid drugs. Receptors originate from a female donor with Graves disease.

The V and J genes are TRBV9 and TRBJ1-6; no definite D call. The length of the CDR3 is 14 residues. The germline V gene encodes CDR1 SGDLS and CDR2 YYNGEE. Trimming shortened V by 0 bases and J by 0 bases, and 1 base separated the two germline ends. The CDR3 loop is CASSVASYNSPLHF. The CDR3 bases are TGTGCCAGCAGCGTAGCCTCCTATAATTCACCCCTCCACTTT.

This clonotype was counted many times. The chain couples TRBV12-3 or TRBV12-4 to TRBJ2-7; D is possibly TRBD1 (6 bases). This CDR3 region has 14 residues. Trimming removed 3 bases at V and 1 base at J, with 10 bases between. The DNA of the CDR3 is TGTGCCAGCAGTTTTGCACAGGGTTCCTACGAGCAGTACTTC. Encoded protein: CASSFAQGSYEQYF.

At least ten counts were recorded for this clonotype. The genes are TRBV5-1 and TRBJ1-5, with unresolved D. Trimming pared 6 bases from V and 2 bases from J, leaving 12 bases between. Germline V gene lookup returns CDR1 SGHRS and CDR2 YFSETQ. The CDR3 spans 14 residues. CDR3 DNA: TGCGCCAGCAAGGAGGGATGGGGCAATCAGCCCCAGCATTTT. Translating it yields CASKEGWGNQPQHF.

The chain combines TRBV7-8 with TRBJ1-6; 8 bases fit TRBD1. In germline, CDR1 is SGHVS, CDR2 FQNEAQ. V shed 5 bases and J 2 bases; nucleotides not matched to a gene: 5. The CDR3 consists of 16 residues. DNA of the CDR3: TGTGCCAGCAGCGGGTCGGACAGGGCCTATAATTCACCCCTCCACTTT. It specifies CASSGSDRAYNSPLHF.

This clonotype was seen many times. The gene calls are TRBV28 and TRBJ1-5, with D unclear. The CDR3 is 13 amino acids. V lost 8 bases to trimming and J lost 1 base, with 9 bases between them. The germline gives CDR1 MDHEN, CDR2 SYDVKM. CDR3 region: CASLARSNQPQHF. Here the CDR3 DNA reads TGTGCCAGCCTTGCCCGAAGCAATCAGCCCCAGCATTTT.

This sequence joins TRBV18 and TRBJ2-7, with 7 bases identical to TRBD1. CDR3 length equals 16 residues. Germline loops: CDR1 KGHSH, CDR2 LQKENI. The trim removed 2 bases at V and 6 bases at J, leaving 13 bases unmatched. This chain's CDR3 is CASSPDRALRASEQYF. The CDR3 nucleotides are TGTGCCAGCTCACCAGACAGGGCCCTCCGAGCGAGCGAGCAGTACTTC.

This clonotype has a count of ten or more. This sequence joins TRBV2 and TRBJ2-2, with D possibly called TRBD1 or TRBD2 (5 bases each). Trimming took off 5 bases at V and 3 bases at J, with 10 bases between the two ends. CDR1 SNHLY and CDR2 FYNNEI come from the germline V gene. CDR3 length: 14 amino acids. CDR3 bases: TGTGCCAGCAGTACCGGGACGGACACCGGGGAGCTGTTTTTT. Translation gives CASSTGTDTGELFF.

V gene TRBV5-1 combines with J gene TRBJ2-4; D tentatively reads TRBD1 or TRBD2 (5 bases each). Trimming took off 4 bases at V and 7 bases at J, with 15 bases between the two ends. The germline CDR1 and CDR2 sequences are SGHRS and YFSETQ. This CDR3 region has 14 residues. CDR3 DNA sequence: TGCGCCAGCAGCCCGGGACCCTGGACGAACATTCAGTACTTC. This gives the protein CASSPGPWTNIQYF.

This clonotype came up many times. The chain has TRBV6-5 and TRBJ1-4; 8 bases are shared with TRBD1. The germline CDR1 and CDR2 sequences are MNHEY and SVGAGI. The CDR3 length is 16 residues. After removal of 0 bases from V and 7 bases from J, the junction contained 7 bases not matched to a gene. CDR3 region: CASSYSQGAEGEKLFF. As DNA, the CDR3 is TGTGCCAGCAGTTACTCCCAGGGGGCGGAGGGTGAAAAACTGTTTTTT.

Many counts were recorded for this clonotype. The genes are TRBV3-1 and TRBJ1-1; D is perhaps TRBD1 (5 bases). Trimming cost V 5 bases and J 4 bases, with 14 bases left between them. The CDR3 extends over 14 amino acids. Per the germline V gene, CDR1 is LGHDT and CDR2 is YNNKEL (reference sequence). CDR3 coding DNA: TGTGCCAGCAGCTTGGGAAGGGGATCCACTGAAGCTTTCTTT. Translated, it gives CASSLGRGSTEAFF.

This clonotype was seen just once. The J gene is TRBJ1-1, the V gene TRBV4-1; tentative D call: TRBD1 (5 bases). The CDR3 is 15 residues long. V was cut by 3 bases and J by 6 bases, with 17 bases left in between. Germline CDR1 reads MGHRA; CDR2 reads YSYEKL. DNA for the CDR3: TGCGCCAGCAGCCAGTCCCTGGCAGGGAGGGCTGAAGCTTTCTTT. Amino acid sequence: CASSQSLAGRAEAFF.